Listed here are 21 T cell receptor beta chains from one sample, sequenced in a study of T-cell memory formation after mild COVID-19 listed by TCRdb under 2021. Library preparation employed 5' RACE. Instrument used: Illumina NovaSeq 6000. Using fastp trimming at Q25 and MiXCR clonotype assembly, TCRdb reanalyzed the public sequencing data and kept in-frame beta chains. Merged by CDR3 protein, the rows form single entries marked with the most common genes and DNA. This sample has around 250,000 distinct CDR3 sequences in its table, and about 17% of those were observed once. Less than 30% of the sample comes from the top ten. Sequenced input: PBMCs or a T cell subset sorted from them (not recorded which). These receptors came from a man aged 18 to 29 who had mild COVID-19 (a few samples of this study predate the infection). The sample titles of this study are shuffled in the database, so cell type and time point are left out; the donor was told from shared clones.

The chain joins TRBV28 to TRBJ2-7; no clear D. Germline V gene data show CDR1 as MDHEN and CDR2 as SYDVKM. Trimming left V 7 bases short and J 1 base short, with 14 bases between. CDR3 length: 14 amino acids. CDR3 protein: CASIGQGMSYEQYV. The CDR3 bases are TGTGCCAGCATCGGGCAAGGGATGTCCTACGAGCAGTACGTC.

Turning to this clonotype: A junction end diverges from the germline sequence, so it may reflect a read error. This chain uses TRBV4-3 with TRBJ2-2, with D possibly matching TRBD2 (6 bases). Germline V CDR1 and CDR2: LGHNA, YSLEER. CDR3 length: 14 amino acids. CDR3 sequence (DNA): TGCGCCAGCAGCCAAGACTTAACGATGGGGGGGCTGTTTTTT. This encodes CASSQDLTMGGLFF.

This clonotype appeared a few times. The CDR3 DNA sequence: TGTGCCAGCAGCCAAGAGCGGGACAGGGGACTGGGGGAGCAGTTCTTC. Translated: CASSQERDRGLGEQFF. The gene calls are TRBV3-1 and TRBJ2-1, with TRBD1 matching over 10 bases. The CDR3 spans 16 residues. CDR1 is LGHDT, CDR2 YNNKEL, per germline (reference sequence). Germline trimming cut 0 bases from V and 10 bases from J; bases unmatched to any gene: 9.

This clonotype has only a few counts. J is TRBJ1-1 and V is TRBV5-1, with 7 bases identical to TRBD1. CDR3 size: 12 residues. Germline values: CDR1 SGHRS, CDR2 YFSETQ. The junction had 4 bases not matched to a gene; V was cut back by 4 bases and J by 7 bases. CDR3 bases: TGCGCCAGCAGCGAGGGGGCGGGTGAAGCTTTCTTT. Translated: CASSEGAGEAFF.

The V call is TRBV15, the J call TRBJ1-6, with 7 bases fitting TRBD1. CDR3 length: 16 residues. Germline lookup yields CDR1 LNHNV and CDR2 YYDKDF (reference sequence). Germline trimming cut 0 bases from V and 8 bases from J; bases unmatched to any gene: 7. This CDR3 reads CATSRDAPGGYSPLHF. CDR3 coding DNA: TGTGCCACCAGCAGAGATGCGCCAGGGGGTTATTCACCCCTCCACTTT.

This clonotype turned up a few times. The CDR3: CASSLIEGRSGNTIYF. As DNA, the CDR3 is TGTGCCAGCAGCTTAATCGAGGGACGATCTGGAAACACCATATATTTT. The chain links TRBV7-6 to TRBJ1-3; D perhaps matches TRBD1 (5 bases). CDR3 length: 16 amino acids. Germline V gene sequence: CDR1 SGHVS, CDR2 FNYEAQ. The V gene lost 2 bases and the J gene lost 1 base, with 12 bases spanning the gap. Complete variable domain (other parts from reference TRBV7-6 and TRBJ1-3): GAGVSQSPRYKVTKRGQDVALRCDPISGHVSLYWYRQALGQGPEFLTYFNYEAQQDKSGLPNDRFSAERPEGSISTLTIQRTEQRDSAMYRCASSLIEGRSGNTIYFGEGSWLTVV.

This clonotype was seen many times. The gene calls are TRBV5-1 and TRBJ2-7, with 12 bases lining up with TRBD2. CDR1 and CDR2 (germline): SGHRS, YFSETQ. The J segment lost 6 bases and the V segment lost 3 bases, leaving 4 bases of the junction unmatched. The CDR3 has 14 amino acids. CDR3 sequence: CASSSSGGAGEQYF. In DNA, the CDR3 is TGCGCCAGCAGCTCTAGCGGGGGGGCCGGCGAGCAGTACTTC.

This clonotype was counted only a few times. The chain employs TRBV18 and TRBJ2-7; D not certain. Germline V lookup: CDR1 KGHSH, CDR2 LQKENI. The CDR3 length is 13 residues. With 3 bases removed from V and 6 bases from J, the gap between germline ends came to 12 bases. CDR3 loop: CASSPRPISEQYV. The CDR3 bases are TGTGCCAGCTCACCCCGACCGATAAGCGAGCAGTACGTC.

The V call is TRBV14, the J call TRBJ2-4, with TRBD2 as a possible D gene (5 bases). V was clipped by 1 base and J by 10 bases, with 17 bases between them. This CDR3 has 15 amino acids. CDR1 and CDR2 from the germline V gene are SGHDN and FVKESK. Here the CDR3 DNA reads TGTGCCAGCAGCCAAGCGCGGGCAGGCGATGATATTCAGTACTTC. Translated, it gives CASSQARAGDDIQYF.

This clonotype was counted between two and nine times. The rearrangement uses TRBV5-1 and TRBJ2-3, with D possibly matching TRBD2 (6 bases). This CDR3 has 13 residues. Germline CDR1 is SGHRS and CDR2 is YFSETQ. Trimming pared 3 bases from V and 7 bases from J, leaving 12 bases between. Written as DNA, the CDR3 is TGCGCCAGCAGCTCCACGACTAGGAATACGCAGTATTTT. Encoded protein: CASSSTTRNTQYF.

This clonotype appeared a few times. The CDR3 DNA reads as TGCAGCGTTACCCATAGAACTAATGAAAAACTGTTTTTT. As protein: CSVTHRTNEKLFF. The chain recombines TRBV29-1 with TRBJ1-4; unclear D gene. Germline V lookup: CDR1 SQVTM, CDR2 ANQGSEA. Trimming left V 5 bases short and J 1 base short, with 8 bases between. The CDR3 spans 13 residues.

The rearrangement uses TRBV7-2 and TRBJ1-5; a weak D match, TRBD1 (6 bases). This CDR3 has 15 amino acids. Germline CDR1 and CDR2: SGHTA and FQGNSA. The V gene lost 1 base and the J gene lost 5 bases, with 12 bases spanning the gap. The CDR3, as DNA: TGTGCCAGCAGCTTAGAGACAGGAAGGTATCAGCCCCAGCATTTT. This gives the protein CASSLETGRYQPQHF.

V and J are TRBV24-1 and TRBJ2-1, with 8 nucleotides matching TRBD1. V lost 5 bases to trimming and J lost 8 bases; unmatched junction nucleotides: 7. This CDR3 is built from 14 residues. Germline lookup yields CDR1 KGHDR and CDR2 SFDVKD. CDR3 coding DNA: TGTGCCACCAGTGTCACAGGGGGAGGCGATGAGCAGTTCTTC. It codes for CATSVTGGGDEQFF.

The table lists this clonotype with many counts. V and J are TRBV12-3 or TRBV12-4 and TRBJ2-5; weak D call: TRBD1 (5 bases). The V gene lost 6 bases and the J gene lost 4 bases, with 12 bases spanning the gap. The CDR3 spans 13 residues. For the CDR3, the DNA is TGTGCCAGCAGCAAGGGGCGTAGAGAGACCCAGTACTTC. It encodes CASSKGRRETQYF.

This clonotype was recorded a few times. V usage is TRBV5-1 and J usage is TRBJ1-1; D unclear. The V end lost 5 bases, the J end lost 6 bases, and 14 bases lay between the germline ends. The CDR3 runs to 13 residues. Germline lookup yields CDR1 SGHRS and CDR2 YFSETQ. The CDR3 nucleotides read TGCGCCAGCAGTACACAGAGCGGCGCTGAAGCTTTCTTT. Translated: CASSTQSGAEAFF.

This clonotype was observed many times. The chain is built from TRBV4-3 and TRBJ2-5; the D gene is possibly TRBD2 (7 bases). V was shortened by 4 bases and J by 4 bases, with 13 bases between the two germline ends. Germline assignment: CDR1 LGHNA and CDR2 YSLEER. The CDR3 totals 14 residues. In DNA form, the CDR3 reads TGCGCCAGCAGCCTAAAGGGGGGGGTAGAGACCCAGTACTTC. Protein product: CASSLKGGVETQYF.

The table lists this clonotype with a few counts. The chain is built from TRBV5-1 and TRBJ1-2; 10 positions agree with TRBD1. The CDR3 is 14 amino acids. Per germline, CDR1 SGHRS and CDR2 YFSETQ. V gave up 3 bases and J gave up 8 bases; unmatched junction bases: 7. The CDR3 loop is CASSSDRGLRGYTF. DNA of the CDR3: TGCGCCAGCAGCTCCGACAGGGGGCTTCGGGGCTACACCTTC.

This clonotype was detected many times. The chain joins TRBV12-3 or TRBV12-4 to TRBJ1-1; TRBD1 agrees at 9 bases. V gave up 5 bases and J gave up 3 bases; unmatched junction bases: 1. The CDR3 runs 13 residues. CDR3 sequence reads: CASSRTGDTEAFF. CDR3 DNA: TGTGCCAGCAGTCGGACAGGGGACACTGAAGCTTTCTTT.

The chain carries TRBV2 and TRBJ2-7; D assignment may be TRBD1 or TRBD2 (5 bases each). Germline values: CDR1 SNHLY, CDR2 FYNNEI. The V end was cut by 0 bases, the J end by 3 bases, with 12 bases between. The length of the CDR3 is 15 residues. CDR3 coding DNA: TGTGCCAGCAGTGAAGCGGCCGGGGCCAGCTACGAGCAGTACGTC. This sequence encodes CASSEAAGASYEQYV.

The chain is built from TRBV6-5 and TRBJ2-7; tentatively, D is TRBD1 (5 bases). The germline V gene encodes CDR1 MNHEY and CDR2 SVGAGI. The V end was cut by 2 bases, the J end by 0 bases, with 14 bases between. The CDR3 length is 16 residues. This chain's CDR3 is CASSYPPDRYSYEQYF. The CDR3 nucleotides read TGTGCCAGCAGTTACCCCCCCGACAGATACTCCTACGAGCAGTACTTC.

The chain is built from TRBV27 and TRBJ2-3, with D possibly matching TRBD1 (5 bases). V lost 2 bases to trimming and J lost 4 bases, with 13 bases between them. CDR1 and CDR2 (germline): MNHEY, SMNVEV (reference sequence). The CDR3 length is 15 residues. The CDR3 bases are TGTGCCAGCAGTTTAGGGGCCACAACTTCAGATACGCAGTATTTT. Translated: CASSLGATTSDTQYF.